Listed here is a single T cell receptor beta chain. Its antigen is undetermined. The CDR3 runs 18 residues. Trimming shortened V by 0 bases and J by 6 bases, and 21 bases separated the two germline ends. Per germline, CDR1 SGHDN and CDR2 FVKESK. This record comes from a study of identical twins. Findings and limits, study-wide: Excess twin sharing in beta out-of-frame sequences was weaker.

TCRdb analysed the 5' RACE reads with MiXCR anew, one entry per CDR3 protein. In the table there are a few hundred thousand distinct CDR3 sequences, 10% to 15% of which are singletons. This same sample was also part of a study on yellow fever vaccine responses in identical twins.

This TCR was sampled from a woman between 18 and 29 years old in good health. The chain carries TRBV14 and TRBJ2-1, with D perhaps TRBD1 (6 bases). Sequencing was carried out using CD8+ T cells sorted from blood. The CDR3 DNA sequence: TGTGCCAGCAGCCAAGAATGGGGTTCGTCGGACAGTATCAATGAGCAGTTCTTC. Translating gives CASSQEWGSSDSINEQFF.